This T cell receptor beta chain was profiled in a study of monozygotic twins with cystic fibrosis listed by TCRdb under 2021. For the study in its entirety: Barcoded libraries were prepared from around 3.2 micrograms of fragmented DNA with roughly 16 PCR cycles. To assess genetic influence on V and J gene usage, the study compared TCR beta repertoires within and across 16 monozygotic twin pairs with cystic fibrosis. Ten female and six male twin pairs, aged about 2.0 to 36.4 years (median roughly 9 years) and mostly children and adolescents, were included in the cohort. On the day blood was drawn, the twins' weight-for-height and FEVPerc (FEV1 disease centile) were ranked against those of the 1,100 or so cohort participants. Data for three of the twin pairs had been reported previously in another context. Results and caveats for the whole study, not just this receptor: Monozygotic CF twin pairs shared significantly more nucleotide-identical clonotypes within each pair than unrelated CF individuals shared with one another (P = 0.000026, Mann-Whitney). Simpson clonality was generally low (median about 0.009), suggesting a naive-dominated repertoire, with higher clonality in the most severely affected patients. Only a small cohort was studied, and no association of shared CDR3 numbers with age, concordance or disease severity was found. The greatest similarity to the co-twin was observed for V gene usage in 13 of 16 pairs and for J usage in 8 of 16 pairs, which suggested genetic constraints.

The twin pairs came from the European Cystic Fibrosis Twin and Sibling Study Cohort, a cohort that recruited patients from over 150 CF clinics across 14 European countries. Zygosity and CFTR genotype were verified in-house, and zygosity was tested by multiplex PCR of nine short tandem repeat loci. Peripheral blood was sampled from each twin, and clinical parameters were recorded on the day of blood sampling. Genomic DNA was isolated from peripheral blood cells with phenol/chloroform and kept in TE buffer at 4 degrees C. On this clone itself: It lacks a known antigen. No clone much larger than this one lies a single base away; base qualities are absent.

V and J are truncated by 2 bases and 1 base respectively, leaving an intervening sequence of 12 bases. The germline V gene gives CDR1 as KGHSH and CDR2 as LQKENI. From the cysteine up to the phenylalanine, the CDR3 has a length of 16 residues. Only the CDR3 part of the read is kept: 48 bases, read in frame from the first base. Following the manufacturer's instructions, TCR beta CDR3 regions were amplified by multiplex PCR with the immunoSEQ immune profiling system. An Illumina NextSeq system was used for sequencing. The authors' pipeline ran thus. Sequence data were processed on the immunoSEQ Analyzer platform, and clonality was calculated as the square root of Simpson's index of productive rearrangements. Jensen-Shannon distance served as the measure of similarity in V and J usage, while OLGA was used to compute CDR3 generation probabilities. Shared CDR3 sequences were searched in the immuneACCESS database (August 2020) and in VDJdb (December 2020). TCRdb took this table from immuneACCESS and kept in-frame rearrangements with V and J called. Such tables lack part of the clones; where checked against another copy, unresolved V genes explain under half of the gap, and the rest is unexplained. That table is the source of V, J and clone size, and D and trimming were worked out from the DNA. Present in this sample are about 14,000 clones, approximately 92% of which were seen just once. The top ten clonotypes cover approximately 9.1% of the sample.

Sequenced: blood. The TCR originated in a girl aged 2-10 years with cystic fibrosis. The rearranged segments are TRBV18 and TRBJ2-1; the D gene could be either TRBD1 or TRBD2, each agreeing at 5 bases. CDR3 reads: CASSPGAGFSYNEQFF. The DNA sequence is TGTGCCAGCTCACCAGGGGCGGGCTTTTCCTACAATGAGCAGTTCTTC.